These 32 T cell receptor beta chains came from one sample sequenced in a study of blood T cell repertoires in COVID-19. The table came from immunoSEQ multiplex PCR; TCRdb's copy has only in-frame clones and leaves some out. The sample has 210,000 or so clones; roughly nine tenths are singletons. Source material: peripheral blood. Every receptor here comes from a man in his thirties or forties with acute or convalescent COVID-19.

The gene calls are TRBV5-1 and TRBJ1-6; possibly TRBD1 for D (5 bases). The CDR3 runs to 17 residues. V lost 0 bases, J lost 9 bases, and 19 bases lay in between. Germline V CDR1 and CDR2: SGHRS, YFSETQ. This CDR3 reads CASSLAPQQQVSSPLHF. The CDR3, as DNA: TGCGCCAGCAGCTTGGCCCCCCAGCAACAGGTATCTTCACCCCTCCACTTT.

This rearrangement joins TRBV5-6 to TRBJ1-3; no reliable D call. The CDR3 covers 13 residues. The V gene's germline CDR1 is SGHDT and CDR2 YYEEEE. V was pared by 9 bases and J by 4 bases, with 14 bases between. CDR3 in amino acids: CATQRDRGNTIYF. Written as DNA, the CDR3 is TGTGCCACCCAACGGGATCGGGGAAACACCATATATTTT.

The rearrangement uses TRBV7-9 and TRBJ2-5; tentatively, D is TRBD2 (6 bases). The CDR3 length is 15 residues. Germline V lookup: CDR1 SEHNR, CDR2 FQNEAQ (reference sequence). The V and J ends lost 5 bases and 2 bases respectively, with 15 bases between them. For the CDR3, the DNA is TGTGCCAGCAGCCCACTCGCGGGGCCTCAAGAGACCCAGTACTTC. It codes for CASSPLAGPQETQYF.

V usage is TRBV7-6 and J usage is TRBJ1-6; possibly TRBD1 for D (5 bases). The CDR3 totals 15 residues. Germline loops: CDR1 SGHVS, CDR2 FNYEAQ. The V gene lost 3 bases and the J gene lost 4 bases, with 10 bases spanning the gap. The CDR3 nucleotides are TGTGCCAGCAGCTTGGCTCAGGGTTATAATTCACCCCTCCACTTT. Translating gives CASSLAQGYNSPLHF.

The gene calls are TRBV3-1 (or the pseudogene TRBV3-2) and TRBJ2-3; 7 positions agree with TRBD1. The CDR3 sequence is 14 residues long. After removal of 3 bases from V and 8 bases from J, the junction contained 8 bases not matched to a gene. Germline CDR1 and CDR2: LGHDT and YNNKEL (reference sequence). The DNA for the CDR3 is TGTGCCAGCAGCCAGAGCCGGGCAGGGGGTACGCAGTATTTT. This encodes CASSQSRAGGTQYF.

The chain joins TRBV7-9 to TRBJ2-7, with D possibly being TRBD1 (8 bases). The CDR3 runs 14 residues. CDR1 and CDR2 (germline): SEHNR, FQNEAQ (reference sequence). With 7 bases removed from V and 5 bases from J, the gap between germline ends came to 18 bases. In DNA, the CDR3 is TGTGCCAGCACCCTAGCGGACAGGGCCCACGAGCAGTACTTC. It translates to CASTLADRAHEQYF.

This chain links TRBV11-3 with TRBJ2-2; possible D gene TRBD2, 6 bases. The V end was cut by 4 bases, the J end by 1 base, with 10 bases between. The germline V gene encodes CDR1 SGHNT and CDR2 YENEEA. The CDR3 consists of 15 residues. The CDR3 here is CASSWSRENTGELFF. The CDR3 DNA reads TGTGCCAGCAGCTGGTCGCGGGAGAACACCGGGGAGCTGTTTTTT.

The chain has TRBV5-1 and TRBJ1-5, with a possible D match to TRBD1 (5 bases). There are 17 residues in the CDR3. The V end was cut by 2 bases, the J end by 2 bases, with 17 bases between. Germline V gene lookup returns CDR1 SGHRS and CDR2 YFSETQ. The CDR3: CASSFYPGGSGNQPQHF. The CDR3 coding sequence is TGCGCCAGCAGCTTCTATCCCGGGGGGTCTGGCAATCAGCCCCAGCATTTT.

This chain links TRBV13 with TRBJ1-1; 7 bases align to TRBD1. V shed 1 base and J 5 bases; nucleotides not matched to a gene: 13. The CDR3 is made up of 17 amino acids. Looked up from germline, CDR1 is PRHDT and CDR2 is FYEKMQ (reference sequence). CDR3 loop: CASSLERTGLWVTEAFF. The CDR3 DNA is TGTGCCAGCAGCTTAGAACGGACAGGTCTTTGGGTTACTGAAGCTTTCTTT.

The chain employs TRBV3-1 (or the pseudogene TRBV3-2) and TRBJ2-5; 11 bases fit TRBD2. This CDR3 spans 15 amino acids. The V and J ends lost 1 base and 2 bases, in that order; junction bases with no gene match: 0. Germline CDR1 reads LGHDT; CDR2 reads YNNKEL (reference sequence). For the CDR3, the DNA is TGTGCCAGCAGCCAAGGACTAGCGGGGCAAGAGACCCAGTACTTC. Amino acids: CASSQGLAGQETQYF.

The chain recombines TRBV28 with TRBJ2-1, with TRBD2 identical over 9 bases. Germline CDR1 MDHEN, CDR2 SYDVKM. The CDR3 extends over 15 amino acids. Trimming at V came to 3 bases and at J to 7 bases, leaving 7 bases not matched to a gene. The CDR3 DNA reads TGTGCCAGCAGTTTTGGCCGCGGGGGGGCAAATGAGCAGTTCTTC. Its translation: CASSFGRGGANEQFF.

V gene TRBV9 combines with J gene TRBJ2-7, with 10 bases aligning to TRBD2. The germline gives CDR1 SGDLS, CDR2 YYNGEE. The CDR3 is 16 amino acids. J lost 6 bases, V lost 3 bases, and 12 bases had no gene match. The DNA for the CDR3 is TGTGCCAGCAGCGGAACGCTAGCGGGAGCTCTCGCCGAGCAGTACTTC. Translation gives CASSGTLAGALAEQYF. Supplemented by reference TRBV9 and TRBJ2-7, the full variable domain reads DSGVTQTPKHLITATGQRVTLRCSPRSGDLSVYWYQQSLDQGLQFLIQYYNGEERAKGNILERFSAQQFPDLHSELNLSSLELGDSALYFCASSGTLAGALAEQYFGPGTRLTVT.

V gene TRBV5-6 combines with J gene TRBJ2-1; 9 positions match TRBD1. The junction had 7 bases not matched to a gene; V was cut back by 7 bases and J by 8 bases. In germline, CDR1 is SGHDT, CDR2 YYEEEE. This CDR3 spans 13 amino acids. CDR3: CASGRQGGDEQFF. As DNA, the CDR3 is TGTGCCAGCGGAAGACAGGGGGGCGATGAGCAGTTCTTC.

The J gene is TRBJ2-1, the V gene TRBV27; the D gene is possibly TRBD2 (6 bases). CDR3 length: 18 amino acids. With 3 bases removed from V and 0 bases from J, the gap between germline ends came to 18 bases. Per the germline V gene, CDR1 is MNHEY and CDR2 is SMNVEV (reference sequence). In DNA form, the CDR3 reads TGTGCCAGCAGTTTCGGGGCGGGGCTGCACAGCTCCTACAATGAGCAGTTCTTC. Residues: CASSFGAGLHSSYNEQFF.

This clone was detected only a few times. The chain is built from TRBV25-1 and TRBJ1-1; D is undetermined. Germline CDR1 is MGHDK and CDR2 is SYGVNS. V was clipped by 4 bases and J by 0 bases, with 6 bases between them. The CDR3 loop spans 13 amino acids. The CDR3 sequence is CASSATLNTEAFF. CDR3 nucleotide sequence: TGTGCCAGCAGTGCGACACTGAACACTGAAGCTTTCTTT.

The J gene is TRBJ2-1, the V gene TRBV19, with D possibly TRBD2 on 6 matching bases. Germline assignment: CDR1 LNHDA and CDR2 SQIVND (reference sequence). The germline V and J ends were trimmed by 1 base and 7 bases, with 14 bases remaining between them. CDR3 length equals 15 residues. CDR3 residues: CASSIGDLSRNEQFF. CDR3 DNA sequence: TGTGCCAGTAGTATAGGGGACTTGAGTAGGAATGAGCAGTTCTTC.

The gene calls are TRBV19 and TRBJ2-1; a weak D match, TRBD2 (5 bases). The CDR3 has 14 amino acids. Trimming shortened V by 3 bases and J by 5 bases, and 11 bases separated the two germline ends. Germline V gene data show CDR1 as LNHDA and CDR2 as SQIVND (reference sequence). In DNA, the CDR3 is TGTGCCAGTAGTATCCTACGGGGAGACAATGAGCAGTTCTTC. As protein: CASSILRGDNEQFF.

The rearrangement links TRBV3-1 (or the pseudogene TRBV3-2) to TRBJ2-7, with D perhaps TRBD2 (5 bases). The CDR3 contains 13 residues. CDR1 is LGHDT, CDR2 YNNKEL, per germline (reference sequence). V lost 3 bases to trimming and J lost 2 bases, with 8 bases between them. The CDR3 DNA follows: TGTGCCAGCAGCCAGCCCGGGGCCTACGAGCAGTACTTC. This encodes CASSQPGAYEQYF.

DNA for the CDR3: TGTGCCAGCTCACCTAAGGACAGGGGTACCCGCGAGCAGTACTTC. This sequence encodes CASSPKDRGTREQYF. The chain uses TRBV18 and TRBJ2-7, with TRBD1 matching 9 bases. V was clipped by 3 bases and J by 6 bases; unmatched bases: 9. CDR1 is KGHSH, CDR2 LQKENI, per germline. The length of the CDR3 is 15 residues.

This chain links TRBV30 with TRBJ2-7; possibly TRBD1 for D (6 bases). Germline V gives CDR1 GTSNPN, CDR2 SVGIG (reference sequence). CDR3 length: 12 amino acids. The germline V and J ends were trimmed by 0 bases and 4 bases, with 7 bases remaining between them. CDR3 residues: CAWSVDRYEQYF. The CDR3 coding sequence is TGTGCCTGGAGTGTTGACAGGTACGAGCAGTACTTC.

This chain joins TRBV11-1 and TRBJ2-5; 9 bases line up with TRBD1. The CDR3 sequence is 15 residues long. Germline assignment: CDR1 SGHAT and CDR2 FQDESV (reference sequence). The V segment lost 5 bases and the J segment 4 bases; nucleotides outside the gene matches: 8. The CDR3 loop is CASSKTGGQGETQYF. CDR3 DNA: TGTGCCAGCAGCAAGACAGGGGGGCAAGGAGAGACCCAGTACTTC.

V gene TRBV3-1 (or the pseudogene TRBV3-2) combines with J gene TRBJ1-2; 7 bases align to TRBD1. Germline CDR1 and CDR2: LGHDT and YNNKEL (reference sequence). The length of the CDR3 is 18 residues. V was clipped by 1 base and J by 7 bases; unmatched bases: 18. The CDR3 region is CASSQVRRGQLLTIGYTF. The CDR3 DNA sequence: TGTGCCAGCAGCCAAGTCCGGCGGGGACAGCTCCTAACTATTGGCTACACCTTC.

The rearrangement links TRBV28 to TRBJ1-5; D is undetermined. V was shortened by 5 bases and J by 16 bases, with 18 bases between the two germline ends. The CDR3 runs to 12 residues. CDR1 and CDR2 (germline): MDHEN, SYDVKM. The CDR3 region has the DNA TGTGCCAGCAGTGGAACCGGGATAGATCTTCATTTT. It specifies CASSGTGIDLHF. The variable domain in full, with the rest retrieved from reference TRBV28 and TRBJ1-5, is DVKVTQSSRYLVKRTGEKVFLECVQDMDHENMFWYRQDPGLGLRLIYFSYDVKMKEKGDIPEGYSVSREKKERFSLILESASTNQTSMYLCASSGTGIDLHFGDGTRLSIL.

The CDR3 sequence: CASSESGGAVETQYF. CDR3 nucleotide sequence: TGTGCCAGCAGTGAAAGCGGGGGGGCCGTAGAGACCCAGTACTTC. V is TRBV2 and J is TRBJ2-5, with TRBD2 matching over 10 bases. The length of the CDR3 is 15 residues. Germline V gives CDR1 SNHLY, CDR2 FYNNEI. V dropped 2 bases and J dropped 4; count of bases not matched to a gene: 4.

This chain connects TRBV2 to TRBJ1-1; possibly TRBD1 for D (5 bases). This CDR3 spans 14 amino acids. Germline V gives CDR1 SNHLY, CDR2 FYNNEI. Between the trimmed V and J ends, which lost 6 bases and 2 bases, there was a span of 13 bases. As DNA, the CDR3 is TGTGCCAGCAGAGCCAGACAGATAAACACTGAAGCTTTCTTT. This gives the protein CASRARQINTEAFF.

The chain couples TRBV19 to TRBJ2-3, with 13 positions matching TRBD2. Trimming cost V 2 bases and J 5 bases; bases outside gene matches: 4. The CDR3 totals 16 residues. Looked up from germline, CDR1 is LNHDA and CDR2 is SQIVND (reference sequence). The CDR3 here is CASSIRLAGGGDTQYF. In DNA, the CDR3 is TGTGCCAGTAGTATAAGACTAGCGGGGGGTGGAGATACGCAGTATTTT. Combining the CDR3 with reference TRBV19 and TRBJ2-3 gives the whole variable domain DGGITQSPKYLFRKEGQNVTLSCEQNLNHDAMYWYRQDPGQGLRLIYYSQIVNDFQKGDIAEGYSVSREKKESFPLTVTSAQKNPTAFYLCASSIRLAGGGDTQYFGPGTRLTVL.

The chain joins TRBV10-3 to TRBJ1-2; weak D call: TRBD1 (5 bases). CDR1 is ENHRY and CDR2 is SYGVKD in the germline V gene. This CDR3 has 13 amino acids. V dropped 1 base and J dropped 4 bases, with 7 bases sitting between them. CDR3 region: CAISEFDSYGYTF. As DNA, the CDR3 is TGTGCCATCAGTGAGTTCGACAGCTATGGCTACACCTTC.

The chain joins TRBV5-8 to TRBJ2-3, with 8 bases lining up with TRBD1. The CDR3 consists of 18 residues. V shed 0 bases, J shed 0 bases, and the junction held 9 bases outside the gene matches. Germline V gene lookup returns CDR1 SGHTS and CDR2 YDEGEE. CDR3 sequence: CASSLGGTGRISTDTQYF. CDR3 DNA sequence: TGTGCCAGCAGCTTGGGAGGGACAGGTCGAATTAGCACAGATACGCAGTATTTT.

This chain connects TRBV27 to TRBJ2-7, with TRBD2 identical over 7 bases. The CDR3 spans 15 residues. Germline CDR1 is MNHEY and CDR2 is SMNVEV (reference sequence). V lost 5 bases to trimming and J lost 1 base; unmatched junction nucleotides: 8. CDR3 in amino acids: CASSRREGPSYEQYF. DNA of the CDR3: TGTGCCAGCAGTCGAAGGGAGGGCCCATCCTACGAGCAGTACTTC.

The rearrangement uses TRBV27 and TRBJ1-1; TRBD1 aligns across 9 bases. With V trimmed by 3 bases and J by 2 bases, 10 bases remained unmatched. The CDR3 has 17 residues. Per germline, CDR1 MNHEY and CDR2 SMNVEV (reference sequence). CDR3 sequence reads: CASSFSYTGQGNTEAFF. In nucleotides, the CDR3 is TGTGCCAGCAGTTTTTCATATACGGGACAGGGAAACACTGAAGCTTTCTTT.

The chain joins TRBV7-2 to TRBJ2-1, with D tentatively TRBD2 (6 bases). CDR3 length equals 14 residues. Trimming pared 0 bases from V and 8 bases from J, leaving 11 bases between. Germline-derived CDR1 and CDR2 are SGHTA and FQGNSA. CDR3 in DNA: TGTGCCAGCAGCTTAGCTGGAGGGGTCTATGAGCAGTTCTTC. As protein: CASSLAGGVYEQFF.

The V gene is TRBV28, the J gene TRBJ2-7; 9 nucleotides line up with TRBD1. The germline gives CDR1 MDHEN, CDR2 SYDVKM. V was pared by 5 bases and J by 3 bases, with 5 bases of the junction left unmatched. The CDR3 length is 14 residues. CDR3 amino acids: CASSGGDRDYEQYF. CDR3 coding DNA: TGTGCCAGCAGTGGGGGGGACAGGGACTACGAGCAGTACTTC.